This TCR beta chain was captured in a study of identifying expanded T cells in peripheral blood. This CDR3 region has 13 residues. The V and J ends lost 2 bases and 8 bases respectively, with 9 bases between them. Germline assignment: CDR1 SGHTA and CDR2 FQGNSA. The repertoire was sequenced with immunoSEQ multiplex PCR; TCRdb's copy has only in-frame clones and lacks some. The sample shows under 100,000 clones, roughly 81% of them seen only once. Collection occurred without any documented infections or immune events in donors. The TCR comes from a person aged 18 to 69 in good health. Sequencing input: blood. V and J are TRBV7-2 and TRBJ1-4; possible D gene TRBD1, 5 bases. This chain's CDR3 is CASSLRQNEKLFF. The CDR3 region has the DNA TGTGCCAGCAGCTTAAGACAGAACGAAAAACTGTTTTTT.